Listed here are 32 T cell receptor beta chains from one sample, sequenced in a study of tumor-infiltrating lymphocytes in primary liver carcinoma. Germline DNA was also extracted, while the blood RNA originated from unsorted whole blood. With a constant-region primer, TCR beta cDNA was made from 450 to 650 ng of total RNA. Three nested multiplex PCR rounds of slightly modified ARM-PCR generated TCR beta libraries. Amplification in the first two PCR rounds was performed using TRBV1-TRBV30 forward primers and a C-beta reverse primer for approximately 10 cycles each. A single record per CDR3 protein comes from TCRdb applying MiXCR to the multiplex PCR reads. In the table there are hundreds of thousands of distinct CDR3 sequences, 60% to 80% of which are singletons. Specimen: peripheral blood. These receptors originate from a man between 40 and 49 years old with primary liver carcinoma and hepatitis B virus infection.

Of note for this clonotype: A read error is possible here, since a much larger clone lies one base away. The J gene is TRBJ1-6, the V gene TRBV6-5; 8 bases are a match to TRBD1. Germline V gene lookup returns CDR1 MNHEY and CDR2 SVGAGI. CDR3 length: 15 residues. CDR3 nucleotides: TGTGCCAGCAGTCCCGGGACAGGAAGGAGTTCACCCCTCGACTTT. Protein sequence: CASSPGTGRSSPLDF.

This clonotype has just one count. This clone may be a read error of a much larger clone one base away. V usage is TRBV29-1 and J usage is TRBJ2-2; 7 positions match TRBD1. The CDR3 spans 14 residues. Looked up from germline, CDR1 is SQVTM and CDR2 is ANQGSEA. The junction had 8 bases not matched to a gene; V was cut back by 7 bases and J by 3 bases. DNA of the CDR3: TGCAGCGCGGGACAGCGACCGTACACCGGGGAGCTGTTTTTT. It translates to CSAGQRPYTGELFF.

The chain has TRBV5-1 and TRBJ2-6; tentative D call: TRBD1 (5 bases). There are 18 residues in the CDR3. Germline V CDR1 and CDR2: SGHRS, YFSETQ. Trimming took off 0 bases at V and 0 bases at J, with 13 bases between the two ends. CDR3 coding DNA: TGCGCCAGCAGCTTGGAACCAGGGTTATCCTCTGGGGCCAACGTCCTGACTTTC. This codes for CASSLEPGLSSGANVLTF.

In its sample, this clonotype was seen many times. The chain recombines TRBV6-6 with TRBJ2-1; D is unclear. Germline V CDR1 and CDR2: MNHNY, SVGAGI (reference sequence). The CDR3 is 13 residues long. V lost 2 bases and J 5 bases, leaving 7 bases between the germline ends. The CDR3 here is CASSYAGHNEQFF. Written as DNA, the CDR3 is TGTGCCAGCAGTTACGCAGGACACAATGAGCAGTTCTTC.

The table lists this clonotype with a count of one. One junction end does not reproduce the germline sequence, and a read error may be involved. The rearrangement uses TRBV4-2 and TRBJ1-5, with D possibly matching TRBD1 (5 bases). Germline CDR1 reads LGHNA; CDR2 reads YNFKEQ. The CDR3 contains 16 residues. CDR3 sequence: CAGSQVSGEGDHPQHF. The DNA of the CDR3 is TGTGCCGGCAGCCAAGTATCGGGAGAAGGGGACCATCCCCAGCATTTT.

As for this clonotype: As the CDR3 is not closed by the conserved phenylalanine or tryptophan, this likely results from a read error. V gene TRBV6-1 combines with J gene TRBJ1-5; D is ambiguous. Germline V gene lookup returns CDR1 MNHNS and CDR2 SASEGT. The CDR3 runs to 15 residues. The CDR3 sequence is CTSSPDGGKNQPQHY. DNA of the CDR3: TGTACCAGCAGTCCGGACGGAGGGAAGAATCAGCCCCAGCATTAT.

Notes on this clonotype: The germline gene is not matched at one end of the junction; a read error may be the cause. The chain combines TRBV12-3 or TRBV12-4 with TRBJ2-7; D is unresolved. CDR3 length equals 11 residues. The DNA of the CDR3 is TGTGCCAACAGTTTATTAGACGAGCAGTACTTC. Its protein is CANSLLDEQYF.

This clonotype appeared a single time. The CDR3 coding sequence is TGTGCCAGCAGTTTAAGGCGCCTACCGCGTGAGCAGTACTTC. This gives the protein CASSLRRLPREQYF. The J gene is TRBJ2-7, the V gene TRBV28; D is ambiguous. This CDR3 is built from 14 residues. Germline V CDR1 and CDR2: MDHEN, SYDVKM. Trimming left V 2 bases short and J 7 bases short, with 15 bases between.

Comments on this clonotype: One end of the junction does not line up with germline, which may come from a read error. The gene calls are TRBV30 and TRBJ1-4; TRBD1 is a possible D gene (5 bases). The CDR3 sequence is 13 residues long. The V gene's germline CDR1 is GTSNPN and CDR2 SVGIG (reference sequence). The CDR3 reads CVWSLGGDEKLFF. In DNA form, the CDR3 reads TGTGTCTGGAGCCTAGGAGGGGATGAAAAACTGTTTTTT.

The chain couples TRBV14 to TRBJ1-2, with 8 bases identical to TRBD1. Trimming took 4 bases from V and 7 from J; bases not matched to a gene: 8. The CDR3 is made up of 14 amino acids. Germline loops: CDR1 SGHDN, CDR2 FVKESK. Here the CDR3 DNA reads TGTGCCAGCAGCCGGACAGGGAAAGGGAGTGGCTACACCTTC. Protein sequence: CASSRTGKGSGYTF.

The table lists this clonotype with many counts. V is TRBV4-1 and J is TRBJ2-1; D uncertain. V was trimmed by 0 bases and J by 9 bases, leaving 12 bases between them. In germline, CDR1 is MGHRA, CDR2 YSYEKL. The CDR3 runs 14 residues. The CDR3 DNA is TGCGCCAGCAGCCAAGACGAGAGTACGGGTGAGCAGTTCTTC. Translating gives CASSQDESTGEQFF.

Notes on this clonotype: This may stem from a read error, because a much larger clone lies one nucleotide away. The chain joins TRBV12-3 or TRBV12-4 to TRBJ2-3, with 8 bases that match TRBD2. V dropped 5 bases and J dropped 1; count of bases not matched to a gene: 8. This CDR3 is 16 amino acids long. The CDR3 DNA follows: TGTGCCAGCAGTCCGACTAGCGAGTCGGGCACAGATACGCAGTATTTT. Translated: CASSPTSESGTDTQYF.

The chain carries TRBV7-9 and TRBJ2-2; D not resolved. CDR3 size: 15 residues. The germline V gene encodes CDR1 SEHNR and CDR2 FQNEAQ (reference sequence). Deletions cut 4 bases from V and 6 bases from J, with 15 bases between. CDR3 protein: CASSSRSKVPGELFF. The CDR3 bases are TGTGCCAGCAGCTCCCGATCGAAGGTCCCCGGGGAGCTGTTTTTT.

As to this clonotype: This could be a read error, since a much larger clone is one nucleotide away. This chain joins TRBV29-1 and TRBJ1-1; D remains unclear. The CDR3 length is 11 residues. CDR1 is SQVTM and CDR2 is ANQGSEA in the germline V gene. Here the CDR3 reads CALIRGTEAFF. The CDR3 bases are TGCGCCTTGATCCGTGGGACTGAAGCTTTCTTT.

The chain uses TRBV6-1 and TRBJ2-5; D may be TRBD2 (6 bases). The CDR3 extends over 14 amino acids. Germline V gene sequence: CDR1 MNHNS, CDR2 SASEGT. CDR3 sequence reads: CYSTGELTIETQYF. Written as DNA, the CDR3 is TGTTACAGCACGGGAGAATTGACCATCGAGACCCAGTACTTC.

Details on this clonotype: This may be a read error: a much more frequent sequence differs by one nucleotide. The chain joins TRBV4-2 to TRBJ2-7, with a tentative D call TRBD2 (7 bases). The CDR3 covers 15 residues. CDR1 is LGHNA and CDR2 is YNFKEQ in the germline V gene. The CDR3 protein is CATSQAKGGNYEQYF. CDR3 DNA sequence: TGTGCCACCAGCCAAGCTAAGGGGGGGAATTACGAGCAGTACTTC.

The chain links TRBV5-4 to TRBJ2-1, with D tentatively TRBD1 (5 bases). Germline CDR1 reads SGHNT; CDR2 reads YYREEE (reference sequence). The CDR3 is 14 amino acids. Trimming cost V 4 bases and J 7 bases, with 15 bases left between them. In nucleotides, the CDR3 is TGTGCCAGCAGCCCCACAGGCTTGGGGAATGAGCAGTTCTTC. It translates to CASSPTGLGNEQFF. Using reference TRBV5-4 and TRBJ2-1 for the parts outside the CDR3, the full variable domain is ETGVTQSPTHLIKTRGQQVTLRCSSQSGHNTVSWYQQALGQGPQFIFQYYREEENGRGNFPPRFSGLQFPNYSSELNVNALELDDSALYLCASSPTGLGNEQFFGPGTRLTVL.

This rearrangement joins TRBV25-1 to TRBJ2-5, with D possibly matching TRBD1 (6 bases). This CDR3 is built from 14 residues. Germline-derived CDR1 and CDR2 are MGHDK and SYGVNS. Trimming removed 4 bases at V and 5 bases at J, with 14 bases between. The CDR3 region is CASSGNRVDETQYF. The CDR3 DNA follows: TGTGCCAGCAGTGGCAACAGGGTAGACGAGACCCAGTACTTC.

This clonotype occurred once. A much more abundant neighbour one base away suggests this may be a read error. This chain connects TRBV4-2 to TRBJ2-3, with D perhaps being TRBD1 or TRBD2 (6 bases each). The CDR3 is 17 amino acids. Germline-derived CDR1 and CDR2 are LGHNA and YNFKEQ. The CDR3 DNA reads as TGTGCCAGCAGCCAAGATCCCGGCGGGATAAGGACAGTTACGCAGTATTTT. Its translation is CASSQDPGGIRTVTQYF.

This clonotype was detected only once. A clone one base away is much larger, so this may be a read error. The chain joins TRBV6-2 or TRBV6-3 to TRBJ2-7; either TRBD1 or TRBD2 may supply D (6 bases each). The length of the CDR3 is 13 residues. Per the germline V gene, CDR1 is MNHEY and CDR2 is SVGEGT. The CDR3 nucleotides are TGTGCCTGCAGTGGGGGGCAGAGCTACGAGCAGTACTTC. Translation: CACSGGQSYEQYF.

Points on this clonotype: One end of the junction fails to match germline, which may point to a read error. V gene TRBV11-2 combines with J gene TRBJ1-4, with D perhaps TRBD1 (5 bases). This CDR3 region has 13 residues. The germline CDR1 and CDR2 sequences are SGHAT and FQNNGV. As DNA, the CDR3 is TGTGCCGGCAGCTTAGGGGCCGGGGAAAAACTGTTTTTT. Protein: CAGSLGAGEKLFF.

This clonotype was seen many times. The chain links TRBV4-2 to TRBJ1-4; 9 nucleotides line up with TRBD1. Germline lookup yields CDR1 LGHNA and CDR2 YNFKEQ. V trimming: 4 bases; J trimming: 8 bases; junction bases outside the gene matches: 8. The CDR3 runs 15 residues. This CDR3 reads CASSPEGQGGEKLFF. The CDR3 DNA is TGTGCCAGCAGCCCGGAGGGACAGGGAGGGGAAAAACTGTTTTTT.

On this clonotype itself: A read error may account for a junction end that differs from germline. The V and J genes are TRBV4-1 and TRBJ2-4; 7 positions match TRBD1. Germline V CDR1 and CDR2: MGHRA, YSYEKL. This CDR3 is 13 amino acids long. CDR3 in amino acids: CPSSQGDSGIQYF. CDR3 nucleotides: TGCCCCAGCAGCCAAGGGGACAGTGGCATTCAGTACTTC.

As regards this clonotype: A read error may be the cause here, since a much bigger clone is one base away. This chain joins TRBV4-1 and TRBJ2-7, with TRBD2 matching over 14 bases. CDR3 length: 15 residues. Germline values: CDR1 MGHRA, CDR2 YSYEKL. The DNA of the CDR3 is TGCGTCAGCAGCCAAGGGACTAGCGGGAGCTACGAGCAGTACTTC. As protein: CVSSQGTSGSYEQYF.

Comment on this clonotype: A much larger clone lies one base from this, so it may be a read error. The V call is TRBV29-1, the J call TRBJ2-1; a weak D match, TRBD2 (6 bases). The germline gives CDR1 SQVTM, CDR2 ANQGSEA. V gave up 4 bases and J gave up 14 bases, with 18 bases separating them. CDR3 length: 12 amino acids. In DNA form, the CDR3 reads TGCAGCGTTGTCTGGTTAGTGGGAGGAAAGTTCTTC. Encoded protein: CSVVWLVGGKFF.

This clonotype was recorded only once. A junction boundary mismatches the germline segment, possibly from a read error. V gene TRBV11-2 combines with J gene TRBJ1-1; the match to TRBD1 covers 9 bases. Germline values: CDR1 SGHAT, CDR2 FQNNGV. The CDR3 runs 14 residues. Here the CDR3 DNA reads TGTGTCAGCAGCTACGGACAGGGGTACACTGGAGCTTTCTTT. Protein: CVSSYGQGYTGAFF. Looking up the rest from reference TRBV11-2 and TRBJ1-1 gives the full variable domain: EAGVAQSPRYKIIEKRQSVAFWCNPISGHATLYWYQQILGQGPKLLIQFQNNGVVDDSQLPKDRFSAERLKGVDSTLKIQPAKLEDSAVYLCVSSYGQGYTGAFFGQGTRLTVV.

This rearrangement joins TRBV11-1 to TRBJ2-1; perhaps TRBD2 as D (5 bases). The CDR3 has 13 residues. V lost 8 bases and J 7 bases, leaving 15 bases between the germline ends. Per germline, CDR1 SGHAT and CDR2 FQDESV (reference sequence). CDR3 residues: CASGPEEQNEQFF. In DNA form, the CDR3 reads TGTGCCAGCGGGCCGGAGGAGCAGAATGAGCAGTTCTTC.

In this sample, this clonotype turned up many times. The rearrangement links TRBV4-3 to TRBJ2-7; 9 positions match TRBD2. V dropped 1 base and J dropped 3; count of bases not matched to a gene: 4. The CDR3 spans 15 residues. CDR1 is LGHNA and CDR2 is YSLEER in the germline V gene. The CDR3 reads CASSQALAGVYEQYF. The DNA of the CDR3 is TGCGCCAGCAGCCAAGCTTTAGCGGGAGTCTACGAGCAGTACTTC.

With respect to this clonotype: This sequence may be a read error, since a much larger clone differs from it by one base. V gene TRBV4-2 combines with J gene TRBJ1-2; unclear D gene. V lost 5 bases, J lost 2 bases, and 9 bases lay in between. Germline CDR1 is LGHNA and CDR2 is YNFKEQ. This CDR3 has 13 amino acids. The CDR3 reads CASSSPVNYGYTF. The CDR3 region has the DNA TGTGCCAGCAGCTCCCCAGTAAACTATGGCTACACCTTC.

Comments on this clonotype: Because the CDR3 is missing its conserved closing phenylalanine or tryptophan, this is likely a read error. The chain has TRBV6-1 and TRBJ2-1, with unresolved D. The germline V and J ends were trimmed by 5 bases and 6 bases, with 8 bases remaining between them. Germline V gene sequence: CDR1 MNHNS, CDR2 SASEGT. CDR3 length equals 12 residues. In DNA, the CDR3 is TGTGCCAGCAGTTCCTCAATCAATGAGCAGTTCTTA. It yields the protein CASSSSINEQFL.

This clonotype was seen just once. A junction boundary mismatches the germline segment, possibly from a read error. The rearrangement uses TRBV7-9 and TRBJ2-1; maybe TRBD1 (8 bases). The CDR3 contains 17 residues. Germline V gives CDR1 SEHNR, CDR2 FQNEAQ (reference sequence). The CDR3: CANSLWSGTGEGHEQFF. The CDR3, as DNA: TGTGCCAACAGCTTATGGAGCGGGACAGGCGAAGGGCATGAGCAGTTCTTC.

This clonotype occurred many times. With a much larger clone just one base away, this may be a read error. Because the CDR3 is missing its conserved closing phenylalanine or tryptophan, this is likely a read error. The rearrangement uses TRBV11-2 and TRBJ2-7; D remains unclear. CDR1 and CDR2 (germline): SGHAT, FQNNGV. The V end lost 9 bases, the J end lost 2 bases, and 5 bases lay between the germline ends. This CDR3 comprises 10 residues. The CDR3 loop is CASGTYEQYS. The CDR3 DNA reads TGTGCCAGTGGGACCTACGAGCAGTACTCC.